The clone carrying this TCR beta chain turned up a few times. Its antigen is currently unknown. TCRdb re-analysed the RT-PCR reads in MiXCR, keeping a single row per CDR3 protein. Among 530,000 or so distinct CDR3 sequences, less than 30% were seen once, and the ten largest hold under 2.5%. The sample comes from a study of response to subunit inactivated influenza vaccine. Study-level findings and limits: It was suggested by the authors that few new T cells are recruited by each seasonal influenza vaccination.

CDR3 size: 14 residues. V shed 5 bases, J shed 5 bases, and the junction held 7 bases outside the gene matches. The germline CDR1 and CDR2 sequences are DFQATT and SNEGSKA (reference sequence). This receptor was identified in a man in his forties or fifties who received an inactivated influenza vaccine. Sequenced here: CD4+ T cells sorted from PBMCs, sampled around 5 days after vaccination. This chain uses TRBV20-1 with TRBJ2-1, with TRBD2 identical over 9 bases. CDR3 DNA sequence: TGCAGTGCTGTAGGACTAGCGAGAAACAATGAGCAGTTCTTC. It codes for CSAVGLARNNEQFF.